Sequencing of this T cell receptor beta chain was carried out in a study of cytomegalovirus exposure and HLA in healthy donors. Background on the study: Inside one of the first data releases sat some 85 million unique TCRs taken from HLA-typed donors.

60 Vbeta and 13 Jbeta primers were used in PCR. Generated by immunoSEQ multiplex PCR, the TCRdb table keeps only in-frame clones and is missing some. Of 110,000 or so clones in the sample, about 76% were seen once. A few counts support this clone. Its antigen remains unidentified. Study-level points and caveats: In a later analysis, specific HLA alleles were associated with under 20,000 TCR beta sequences at a 0.05 false discovery rate. TCR beta sequences reportedly predicted the HLA-A and HLA-B alleles of most subjects accurately. The listing of about 150 TCR beta chains classed them as cytomegalovirus-associated.

Sequenced: PBMCs. The sequence derives from a woman in her 40s in good health and CMV-seronegative.

CDR3 region: CASSRGQGAEGYTF. Here the CDR3 DNA reads TGCGCCAGCAGCCGGGGACAGGGGGCGGAGGGCTACACCTTC. The chain links TRBV4-1 to TRBJ1-2; 12 bases align to TRBD1. Germline V gene sequence: CDR1 MGHRA, CDR2 YSYEKL. With V trimmed by 4 bases and J by 8 bases, 5 bases remained unmatched. The CDR3 covers 14 residues.